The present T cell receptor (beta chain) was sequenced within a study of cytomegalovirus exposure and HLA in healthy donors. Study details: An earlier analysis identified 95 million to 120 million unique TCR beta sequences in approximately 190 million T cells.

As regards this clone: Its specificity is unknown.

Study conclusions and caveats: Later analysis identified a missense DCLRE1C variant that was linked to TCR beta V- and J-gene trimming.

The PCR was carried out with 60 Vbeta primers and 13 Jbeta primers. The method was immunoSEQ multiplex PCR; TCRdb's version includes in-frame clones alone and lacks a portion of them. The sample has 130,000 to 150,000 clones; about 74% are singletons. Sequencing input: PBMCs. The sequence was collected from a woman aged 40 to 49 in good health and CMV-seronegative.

This CDR3 is CASSTTGGYNSPLHF. The CDR3 DNA sequence: TGTGCCAGCTCAACGACAGGGGGCTATAATTCACCCCTCCACTTT. The chain couples TRBV18 to TRBJ1-6; 9 bases fit TRBD1. The CDR3 contains 15 residues. Germline V gene data show CDR1 as KGHSH and CDR2 as LQKENI. Trimming at V came to 5 bases and at J to 3 bases, leaving 2 bases not matched to a gene. The whole variable domain, remainder taken from reference TRBV18 and TRBJ1-6, is NAGVMQNPRHLVRRRGQEARLRCSPMKGHSHVYWYRQLPEEGLKFMVYLQKENIIDESGMPKERFSAEFPKEGPSILRIQQVVRGDSAAYFCASSTTGGYNSPLHFGNGTRLTVT.